This TCR beta chain was identified in a study of blood T cell repertoires in COVID-19. Turning to the study itself: Spain, Italy and the United States supplied samples that represented acute and convalescent COVID-19. Nucleic acid was either cDNA or gDNA, and it came from T cells, B-cell-depleted T cells, or PBMCs.

The Seattle site enrolled patients during active infection and followed them longitudinally. The CDR3 has 17 amino acids. V was pared by 5 bases and J by 0 bases, with 4 bases of the junction left unmatched. Germline V gene lookup returns CDR1 MDHEN and CDR2 SYDVKM. Method: immunoSEQ multiplex PCR; TCRdb's copy keeps in-frame clones and lacks some. This repertoire shows around 120,000 clones, around 90% found once; its top ten account for around 4.1%. The clonotype comes from a woman aged 55 to 70 with COVID-19, enrolled during active disease. The rearrangement links TRBV28 to TRBJ2-2; 12 bases agree with TRBD2. Sequencing was carried out using peripheral blood. The CDR3 nucleotides read TGTGCCAGCAGTGCACCTAGCGGGGGGGCGAACACCGGGGAGCTGTTTTTT. It specifies CASSAPSGGANTGELFF. Full variable domain (missing parts from reference TRBV28 and TRBJ2-2): DVKVTQSSRYLVKRTGEKVFLECVQDMDHENMFWYRQDPGLGLRLIYFSYDVKMKEKGDIPEGYSVSREKKERFSLILESASTNQTSMYLCASSAPSGGANTGELFFGEGSRLTVL.